Below, 32 T cell receptor beta chains from the same sample are listed, as sequenced in a study of tumor and adjacent non-tumor tissue in lung cancer. RNA was extracted from bulk tissue without any cell sorting. Three rounds of nested PCR, following a modified ARM-PCR protocol, produced the TCRbeta library. TCRdb analysed the multiplex PCR reads with MiXCR anew, one entry per CDR3 protein. The sample yields some 71,000 distinct CDR3 sequences, roughly 72% seen once. Sequenced input: lung tumor tissue. Source of these receptors: a woman in her thirties or forties with non-small cell lung cancer.

The sample holds many counts of this clonotype. The J gene is TRBJ2-7, the V gene TRBV6-6, with D maybe TRBD1 (5 bases). The CDR3 spans 15 residues. The germline V gene encodes CDR1 MNHNY and CDR2 SVGAGI (reference sequence). The germline V and J ends were trimmed by 5 bases and 0 bases, with 14 bases remaining between them. The CDR3, as DNA: TGTGCCAGCAGTGAAACGAAGGGGCTCTCCTACGAGCAGTACTTC. Protein: CASSETKGLSYEQYF.

The rearrangement joins TRBV30 to TRBJ2-1, with 7 positions matching TRBD1. The CDR3 spans 14 residues. CDR1 and CDR2 from the germline V gene are GTSNPN and SVGIG (reference sequence). V was pared by 1 base and J by 3 bases, with 3 bases of the junction left unmatched. CDR3 sequence reads: CAWSEGAFYNEQFF. The CDR3, as DNA: TGTGCCTGGAGTGAGGGGGCCTTCTACAATGAGCAGTTCTTC.

The chain joins TRBV11-1 to TRBJ2-7; the D call may be TRBD1 or TRBD2 (5 bases each). Trimming took 1 base from V and 12 from J, leaving 19 bases between them. The germline CDR1 and CDR2 sequences are SGHAT and FQDESV (reference sequence). The length of the CDR3 is 14 residues. CDR3 residues: CASSLEIGTYELYF. The CDR3 coding sequence is TGTGCCAGCAGCTTAGAGATAGGGACCTACGAACTGTACTTC.

This clonotype was detected once. This chain connects TRBV6-6 to TRBJ2-3; tentative D call: TRBD1 (7 bases). The CDR3 consists of 14 residues. Per germline, CDR1 MNHNY and CDR2 SVGAGI (reference sequence). Trimming left V 2 bases short and J 12 bases short, with 18 bases between. CDR3 bases: TGTGCCAGCAGTTACCCGGGGAGGACAGGTACCCAGTATTTT. Its protein product is CASSYPGRTGTQYF.

The chain recombines TRBV7-9 with TRBJ1-5, with 7 bases that match TRBD1. V trimming: 4 bases; J trimming: 5 bases; junction bases outside the gene matches: 8. The CDR3 has 15 residues. Germline assignment: CDR1 SEHNR and CDR2 FQNEAQ (reference sequence). CDR3 residues: CASSSSDRLDQPQHF. The CDR3 DNA sequence: TGTGCCAGCAGCTCATCGGACAGGTTGGATCAGCCCCAGCATTTT.

With regard to this clonotype: An end of the junction differs from the germline gene, which may be a read error. V is TRBV6-5 and J is TRBJ2-1, with TRBD1 identical over 9 bases. Germline CDR1 MNHEY, CDR2 SVGAGI. The CDR3 spans 15 residues. The CDR3 sequence: CDSSRGQGERDEQFF. In DNA form, the CDR3 reads TGTGACAGCAGCCGGGGACAGGGAGAACGGGATGAGCAGTTCTTC.

The chain employs TRBV11-2 and TRBJ1-6; D uncertain. This CDR3 contains 15 residues. V lost 1 base, J lost 8 bases, and 12 bases lay in between. Germline V gives CDR1 SGHAT, CDR2 FQNNGV. This CDR3 is CASSLVLGNDSPLHF. CDR3 DNA sequence: TGTGCCAGCAGCTTAGTCTTGGGGAATGATTCACCCCTCCACTTT.

J is TRBJ1-2 and V is TRBV6-2 or TRBV6-3, with D unclear. This CDR3 is built from 11 residues. With 10 bases removed from V and 8 bases from J, the gap between germline ends came to 14 bases. CDR1 is MNHEY and CDR2 is SVGEGT in the germline V gene. As DNA, the CDR3 is TGTGCCAATAATACTGCGTCCGGCTACACCTTC. The encoded protein is CANNTASGYTF.

DNA for the CDR3: TGTGCCAGCAGCCTCCCGACCGACAACTACAAACAGTACTTC. As protein: CASSLPTDNYKQYF. V is TRBV5-4 and J is TRBJ2-7; unclear D gene. Trimming removed 4 bases from V and 10 bases from J, with 21 bases in between. The CDR3 loop spans 14 amino acids. Germline V CDR1 and CDR2: SGHNT, YYREEE (reference sequence).

As to this clonotype: One end of the junction varies from germline; a read error may be responsible. V and J are TRBV20-1 and TRBJ1-5, with 7 bases identical to TRBD1. Germline V gene lookup returns CDR1 DFQATT and CDR2 SNEGSKA (reference sequence). CDR3 length: 16 residues. The CDR3 coding sequence is TGCAGTGCTCGGGACAGAGTTGGGGGTAGCAATCAGTCCCAGCATTTT. Translating gives CSARDRVGGSNQSQHF.

This clonotype was picked up a small number of times. One base away lies a much larger clone, so this may be a sequencing read error. This CDR3 is CASSLGGVSTEVFF. The DNA for the CDR3 is TGTGCCAGCAGCTTAGGGGGTGTTAGTACTGAAGTTTTCTTT. The genes are TRBV5-6 and TRBJ1-1, with D possibly being TRBD1 (6 bases). The CDR3 sequence is 14 residues long. Looked up from germline, CDR1 is SGHDT and CDR2 is YYEEEE.

The table lists this clonotype with many counts. The chain joins TRBV5-1 to TRBJ2-3, with 9 bases aligning to TRBD2. V lost 2 bases and J lost 0; bases outside the gene matches: 10. Germline V gene sequence: CDR1 SGHRS, CDR2 YFSETQ. The CDR3 runs to 18 residues. The CDR3 region is CASSFGASSGSSTDTQYF. The CDR3 DNA is TGCGCCAGCAGCTTCGGCGCGAGTAGCGGGAGCAGCACAGATACGCAGTATTTT.

A remark on this clonotype: A read error may produce the germline difference seen at one junction end. The chain's CDR3 is CASSQTTGTNVLTF. For the CDR3, the DNA is TGTGCTAGCAGCCAAACAACTGGGACCAACGTCCTGACTTTC. The V call is TRBV11-2, the J call TRBJ2-6; D not certain. This CDR3 comprises 14 residues. Looked up from germline, CDR1 is SGHAT and CDR2 is FQNNGV.

This chain connects TRBV28 to TRBJ1-2, with D unresolved. CDR3 length: 17 residues. V lost 5 bases, J lost 4 bases, and 23 bases lay in between. Germline values: CDR1 MDHEN, CDR2 SYDVKM. CDR3 in amino acids: CASSLKDLGANGYGYTF. The CDR3 bases are TGTGCCAGCAGTCTTAAGGACCTAGGCGCAAATGGCTATGGCTACACCTTC.

This clonotype was seen at least ten times. At one of its ends the junction is not consistent with the germline gene, which may arise from a read error. V gene TRBV29-1 combines with J gene TRBJ1-2; D unclear. The CDR3 contains 13 residues. Germline V gene sequence: CDR1 SQVTM, CDR2 ANQGSEA. CDR3 amino acids: CSVESPDGYGCTF. The CDR3 region has the DNA TGCAGCGTTGAATCTCCGGACGGCTATGGCTGCACCTTC.

The count of this clonotype is one. The CDR3 carries no conserved terminal phenylalanine or tryptophan, so it likely arises from a read error. It is unclear where the CDR3 begins or ends on the DNA, so no DNA is shown, and the CDR3 is as TCRdb lists it. This chain joins TRBV6-1 and TRBJ1-5. Germline CDR1 and CDR2: MNHNS and SASEGT. The CDR3 contains 14 residues when both ends are counted. CDR3 residues: CASSEAPINQPHHL.

Points on this clonotype: An end of the junction does not agree with germline; a read error may underlie this. The chain combines TRBV7-9 with TRBJ1-4; D might be TRBD1 (5 bases). The CDR3 has 14 residues. The V gene's germline CDR1 is SEHNR and CDR2 FQNEAQ (reference sequence). The CDR3 spells CASNSTVNNKKLFF. CDR3 DNA: TGTGCCAGCAACTCGACAGTTAATAATAAAAAACTGTTTTTT.

Details on this clonotype: One junction end disagrees with the germline gene, perhaps due to a read error. This chain uses TRBV4-1 with TRBJ2-2; no clear D. Per the germline V gene, CDR1 is MGHRA and CDR2 is YSYEKL. The CDR3 totals 14 residues. CDR3 nucleotides: TGCGCCAGCAGCCGCGGCGGACCCACCGGAGAGCTGTTTTTT. Protein product: CASSRGGPTGELFF.

With respect to this clonotype: One base away lies a much larger clone, so this may be a sequencing read error. The CDR3 carries no conserved terminal phenylalanine or tryptophan, so it likely arises from a read error. CDR3 in amino acids: CASTGTGNLAGVVNEQFL. CDR3 DNA sequence: TGTGCCAGCACCGGGACAGGCAATCTAGCGGGAGTCGTCAATGAGCAGTTCCTC. This chain connects TRBV5-4 to TRBJ2-1; 10 bases fit TRBD2. The germline V gene encodes CDR1 SGHNT and CDR2 YYREEE (reference sequence). The CDR3 has 18 residues. The trim removed 6 bases at V and 6 bases at J, leaving 18 bases unmatched.

In the case of this clonotype: The final CDR3 position lacks the conserved phenylalanine or tryptophan, pointing to a likely read error. The rearrangement links TRBV6-4 to TRBJ2-1; TRBD2 is a possible D gene (6 bases). V dropped 4 bases and J dropped 6 bases, with 16 bases sitting between them. In germline, CDR1 is MRHNA, CDR2 SNTAGT. The CDR3 is made up of 15 amino acids. The CDR3 DNA reads as TGTGCCAGCAGTGCATGGAGGGCAGAAAGCAATGAGCAGTTCCTC. Encoded protein: CASSAWRAESNEQFL.

This clonotype was observed a few times. A much larger clone sits a single nucleotide away, making a read error possible. The CDR3 region has the DNA TGTGCCAACAGTGCCTTGCAGCCTAATCAGCCCCAGCATTTT. Its protein product is CANSALQPNQPQHF. The chain recombines TRBV6-1 with TRBJ1-5; the D is unclear. CDR3 size: 14 residues. From germline, CDR1 is MNHNS and CDR2 SASEGT.

This clonotype is medium-sized (0.01 to 0.1%) in the sample. The gene calls are TRBV11-3 and TRBJ2-7; TRBD1 aligns across 7 bases. Germline V gives CDR1 SGHNT, CDR2 YENEEA. This CDR3 has 12 amino acids. Trimming cost V 5 bases and J 7 bases; bases outside gene matches: 5. In DNA, the CDR3 is TGTGCCAGCAGCCCGACAGGGTGGGAGCAGTACTTC. As protein: CASSPTGWEQYF.

The gene calls are TRBV30 and TRBJ2-7, with TRBD2 matching 7 bases. The CDR3 runs to 15 residues. Germline V gives CDR1 GTSNPN, CDR2 SVGIG (reference sequence). Germline trimming cut 0 bases from V and 13 bases from J; bases unmatched to any gene: 18. The CDR3 loop reads CAWSVGGSGGIRQYF. CDR3 nucleotide sequence: TGTGCCTGGAGTGTCGGGGGGAGCGGCGGGATACGGCAATACTTC. Looking up the rest from reference TRBV30 and TRBJ2-7 gives the full variable domain: SQTIHQWPATLVQPVGSPLSLECTVEGTSNPNLYWYRQAAGRGLQLLFYSVGIGQISSEVPQNLSASRPQDRQFILSSKKLLLSDSGFYLCAWSVGGSGGIRQYFGPGTRLTVT.

A remark on this clonotype: Likely a read error: the CDR3 ends without its conserved phenylalanine or tryptophan. The gene calls are TRBV20-1 and TRBJ2-1, with TRBD2 matching 9 bases. The CDR3 has 14 amino acids. Per the germline V gene, CDR1 is DFQATT and CDR2 is SNEGSKA (reference sequence). The CDR3 is CIATASGAGNEQFL. The CDR3 region has the DNA TGCATTGCCACGGCTAGCGGGGCTGGGAATGAGCAGTTCCTC.

In the case of this clonotype: The junction and the germline gene differ at one end; a read error may be behind it. The chain couples TRBV11-2 to TRBJ1-6; D not resolved. Germline lookup yields CDR1 SGHAT and CDR2 FQNNGV. The CDR3 extends over 15 amino acids. The CDR3 region has the DNA TGTGCAAGCAGCTTAGCCTCGGGGAATAGTTCACCCCTTCACTTT. Encoded protein: CASSLASGNSSPLHF.

Concerning this clonotype: Relative to the germline gene, one junction end is altered; a read error may explain this. This chain links TRBV20-1 with TRBJ1-2; D is perhaps TRBD1 (5 bases). Germline V lookup: CDR1 DFQATT, CDR2 SNEGSKA (reference sequence). This CDR3 is built from 13 residues. This CDR3 is CSVRVQANYGNTF. CDR3 sequence (DNA): TGCAGTGTTAGAGTACAGGCCAATTATGGCAACACCTTC.

This sequence joins TRBV5-4 and TRBJ2-1; tentative D call: TRBD1 (5 bases). V was cut by 4 bases and J by 4 bases, with 15 bases left in between. Germline CDR1 is SGHNT and CDR2 is YYREEE (reference sequence). The CDR3 consists of 15 residues. The CDR3 nucleotides read TGTGCCAGCAGCGGGGCATATGTGCAGTACAATGAGCAGTTCTTC. It translates to CASSGAYVQYNEQFF.

A remark on this clonotype: One end of the junction is discordant with germline, which a read error may explain. The V and J genes are TRBV13 and TRBJ1-3, with 7 nucleotides matching TRBD1. The CDR3 has 16 amino acids. CDR1 PRHDT and CDR2 FYEKMQ come from the germline V gene (reference sequence). CDR3 sequence: CASSRGGQSSGNAIYF. CDR3 bases: TGTGCTAGCAGCAGAGGGGGACAGAGCTCTGGAAACGCCATATATTTT. Full variable domain (remainder filled in from reference TRBV13 and TRBJ1-3): AAGVIQSPRHLIKEKRETATLKCYPIPRHDTVYWYQQGPGQDPQFLISFYEKMQSDKGSIPDRFSAQQFSDYHSELNMSSLELGDSALYFCASSRGGQSSGNAIYFGEGSWLTVV.

As for this clonotype: One base away lies a much larger clone, so this may be a sequencing read error. This chain joins TRBV7-8 and TRBJ1-4; no reliable D call. The germline V and J ends were trimmed by 5 bases and 8 bases, with 9 bases remaining between them. From germline, CDR1 is SGHVS and CDR2 FQNEAQ. The CDR3 is 12 amino acids. The CDR3 is CASSLDGEKLFF. The CDR3 nucleotides are TGTGCCAGCAGCCTCGACGGGGAAAAACTGTTTTTT.

Concerning this clonotype: At one of its ends the junction is not consistent with the germline gene, which may arise from a read error. The chain combines TRBV11-2 with TRBJ2-1, with TRBD2 matching over 9 bases. The CDR3 loop spans 16 amino acids. Looked up from germline, CDR1 is SGHAT and CDR2 is FQNNGV. CDR3 DNA: TGCGCCAGCAGCTTAGGGCCACTAGCGGGTCGCAATGGGCAGTTCTTC. Its protein product is CASSLGPLAGRNGQFF.

For this clonotype: A much larger clonotype is one base distant, so this may be a read error. The chain joins TRBV24-1 to TRBJ2-1; 7 nucleotides match TRBD2. Germline V gene lookup returns CDR1 KGHDR and CDR2 SFDVKD. The trim removed 9 bases at V and 2 bases at J, leaving 6 bases unmatched. This CDR3 region has 14 residues. The CDR3, as DNA: TGTGCCACCCGAGGGGAGGGTACCTACAATGAGCAGTTCTTC. This encodes CATRGEGTYNEQFF.

The V and J genes are TRBV6-5 and TRBJ2-3; weak D call: TRBD2 (7 bases). Per germline, CDR1 MNHEY and CDR2 SVGAGI. The CDR3 consists of 16 residues. V dropped 4 bases and J dropped 4 bases, with 18 bases sitting between them. CDR3 amino acids: CASSSIQGAGSDTQYF. The CDR3 DNA reads as TGTGCCAGCAGTTCAATACAGGGAGCGGGATCAGATACGCAGTATTTT.